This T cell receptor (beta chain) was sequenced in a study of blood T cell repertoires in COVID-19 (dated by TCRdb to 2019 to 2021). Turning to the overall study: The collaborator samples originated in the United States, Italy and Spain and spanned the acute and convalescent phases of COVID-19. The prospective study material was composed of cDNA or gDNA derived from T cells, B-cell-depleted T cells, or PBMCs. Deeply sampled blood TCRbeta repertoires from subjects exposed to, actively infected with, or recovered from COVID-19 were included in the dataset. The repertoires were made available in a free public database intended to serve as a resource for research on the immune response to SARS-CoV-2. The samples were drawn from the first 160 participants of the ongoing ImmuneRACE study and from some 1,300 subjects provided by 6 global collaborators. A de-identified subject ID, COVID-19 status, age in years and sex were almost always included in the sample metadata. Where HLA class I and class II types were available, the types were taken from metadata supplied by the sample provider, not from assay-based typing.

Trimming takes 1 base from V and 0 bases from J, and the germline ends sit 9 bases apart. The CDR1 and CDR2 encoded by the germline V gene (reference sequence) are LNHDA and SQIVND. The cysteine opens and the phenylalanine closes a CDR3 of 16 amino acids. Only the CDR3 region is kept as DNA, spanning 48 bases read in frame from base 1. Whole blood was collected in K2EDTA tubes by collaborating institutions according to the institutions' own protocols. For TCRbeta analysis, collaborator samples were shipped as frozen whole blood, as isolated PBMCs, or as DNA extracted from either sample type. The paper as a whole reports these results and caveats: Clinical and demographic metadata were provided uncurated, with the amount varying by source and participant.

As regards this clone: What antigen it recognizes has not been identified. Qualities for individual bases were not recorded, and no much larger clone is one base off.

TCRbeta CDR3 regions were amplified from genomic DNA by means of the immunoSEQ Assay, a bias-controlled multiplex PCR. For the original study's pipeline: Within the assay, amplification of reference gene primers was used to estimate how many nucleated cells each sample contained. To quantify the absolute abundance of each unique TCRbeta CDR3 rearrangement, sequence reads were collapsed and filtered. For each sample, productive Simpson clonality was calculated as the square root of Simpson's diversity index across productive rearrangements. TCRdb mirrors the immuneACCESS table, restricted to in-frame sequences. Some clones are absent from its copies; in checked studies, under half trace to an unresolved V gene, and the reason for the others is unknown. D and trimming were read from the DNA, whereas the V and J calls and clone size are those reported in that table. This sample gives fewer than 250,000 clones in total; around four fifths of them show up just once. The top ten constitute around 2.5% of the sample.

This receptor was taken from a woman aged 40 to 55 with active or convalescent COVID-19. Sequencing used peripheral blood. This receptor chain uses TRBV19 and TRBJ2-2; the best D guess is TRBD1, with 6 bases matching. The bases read TGTGCCAGTAGTATAGTGGGGGCCTCGAACACCGGGGAGCTGTTTTTT. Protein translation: CASSIVGASNTGELFF.